This T cell receptor (beta chain) comes out of a study of blood T cell repertoires in COVID-19. About the study: The samples span acute and convalescent COVID-19 from the United States, Italy and Spain. In each case, the material was cDNA or gDNA derived from T cells, B-cell-depleted T cells, or PBMCs.

Authors' methods: Nucleated cell number was recorded as an estimate derived from reference gene primer amplification. Sequencing was performed with immunoSEQ multiplex PCR; in TCRdb, only in-frame clones are kept and a portion is missing. The V and J calls and clone size were taken over from that table, and D and trimming were inferred from the DNA. The table shows some 64,000 clones, with 79% occurring only once. Germline CDR1 and CDR2: MDHEN and SYDVKM. The CDR3 extends over 13 amino acids. The V end was cut by 5 bases, the J end by 8 bases, with 15 bases between. This sequence joins TRBV28 and TRBJ1-1, with a tentative D call TRBD1 (6 bases). This clonotype was obtained from a woman in her fifties or sixties with acute or convalescent COVID-19. Input material: peripheral blood. This CDR3 is CASSRGGGREAFF. The DNA for the CDR3 is TGTGCCAGCAGTCGGGGTGGGGGCAGAGAAGCTTTCTTT.